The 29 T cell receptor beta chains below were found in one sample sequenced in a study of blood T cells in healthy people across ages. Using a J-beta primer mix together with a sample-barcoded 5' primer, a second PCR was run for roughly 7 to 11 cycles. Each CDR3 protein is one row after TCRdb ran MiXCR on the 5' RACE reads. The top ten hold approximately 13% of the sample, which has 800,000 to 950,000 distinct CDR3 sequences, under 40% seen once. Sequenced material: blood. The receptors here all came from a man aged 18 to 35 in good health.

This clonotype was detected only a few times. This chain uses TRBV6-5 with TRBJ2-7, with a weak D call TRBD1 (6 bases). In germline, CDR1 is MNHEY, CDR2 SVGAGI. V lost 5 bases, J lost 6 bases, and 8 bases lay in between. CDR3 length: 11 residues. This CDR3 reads CASSNRVEQYF. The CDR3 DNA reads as TGTGCCAGCAGTAACAGGGTCGAGCAGTACTTC.

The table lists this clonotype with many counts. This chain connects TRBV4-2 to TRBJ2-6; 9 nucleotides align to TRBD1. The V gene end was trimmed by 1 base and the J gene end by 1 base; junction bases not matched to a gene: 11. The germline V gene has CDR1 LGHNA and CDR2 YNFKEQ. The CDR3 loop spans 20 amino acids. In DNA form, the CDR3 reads TGTGCCAGCAGCCAAGTTGGTTTGGGACAGGGCTTATCTGGGGCCAACGTCCTGACTTTC. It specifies CASSQVGLGQGLSGANVLTF.

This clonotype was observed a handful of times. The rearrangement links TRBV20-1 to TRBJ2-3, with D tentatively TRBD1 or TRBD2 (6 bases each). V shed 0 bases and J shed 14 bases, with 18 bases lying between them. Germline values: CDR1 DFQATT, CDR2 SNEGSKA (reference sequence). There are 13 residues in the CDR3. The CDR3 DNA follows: TGCAGTGCTAGAGATAGTTCCGGGGGCGTTCCGTATTTT. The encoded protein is CSARDSSGGVPYF.

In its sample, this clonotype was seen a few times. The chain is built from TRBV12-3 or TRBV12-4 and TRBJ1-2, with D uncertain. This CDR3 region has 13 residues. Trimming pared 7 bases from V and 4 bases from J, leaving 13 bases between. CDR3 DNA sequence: TGTGCCAGCACCTCAGACAATCCCTATGGCTACACCTTC. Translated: CASTSDNPYGYTF.

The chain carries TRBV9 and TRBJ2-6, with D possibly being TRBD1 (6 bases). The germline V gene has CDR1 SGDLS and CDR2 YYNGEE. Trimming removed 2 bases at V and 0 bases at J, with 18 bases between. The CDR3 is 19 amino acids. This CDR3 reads CASSVLVRQGSSGANVLTF. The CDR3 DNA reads TGTGCCAGCAGCGTCCTTGTTAGGCAGGGGAGCTCTGGGGCCAACGTCCTGACTTTC.

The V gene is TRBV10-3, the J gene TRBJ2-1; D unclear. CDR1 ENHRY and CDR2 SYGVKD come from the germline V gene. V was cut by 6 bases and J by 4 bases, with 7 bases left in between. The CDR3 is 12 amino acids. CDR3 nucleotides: TGTGCCATCAGGGATCGATACAATGAGCAGTTCTTC. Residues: CAIRDRYNEQFF.

CDR3 region: CASSLSPDPSTDTQYF. The DNA for the CDR3 is TGCGCCAGCAGCTTGTCCCCGGACCCAAGCACAGATACGCAGTATTTT. The chain has TRBV5-1 and TRBJ2-3; D gene ambiguous. V lost 1 base and J lost 0, with 12 bases in between. Germline CDR1 is SGHRS and CDR2 is YFSETQ. The length of the CDR3 is 16 residues.

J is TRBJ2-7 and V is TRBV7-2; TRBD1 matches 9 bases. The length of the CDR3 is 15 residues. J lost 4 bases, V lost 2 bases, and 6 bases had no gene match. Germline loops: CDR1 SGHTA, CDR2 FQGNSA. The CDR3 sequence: CASSLQTGGRYEQYF. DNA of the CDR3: TGTGCCAGCAGCTTACAGACAGGGGGAAGGTACGAGCAGTACTTC.

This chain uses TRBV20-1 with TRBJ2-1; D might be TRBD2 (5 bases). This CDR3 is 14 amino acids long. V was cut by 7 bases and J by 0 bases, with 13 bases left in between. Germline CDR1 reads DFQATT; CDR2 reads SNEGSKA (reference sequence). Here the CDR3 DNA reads TGCAGTGTTCCCTCGGGGAGCTCCTACAATGAGCAGTTCTTC. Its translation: CSVPSGSSYNEQFF.

DNA of the CDR3: TGTGCCAGCAGCTTTCTTAGCGGGGGGCGGGGAGATACGCAGTATTTT. It translates to CASSFLSGGRGDTQYF. The chain carries TRBV7-2 and TRBJ2-3; 10 bases are shared with TRBD2. The trim removed 3 bases at V and 5 bases at J, leaving 8 bases unmatched. CDR1 and CDR2 from the germline V gene are SGHTA and FQGNSA. The CDR3 runs 16 residues.

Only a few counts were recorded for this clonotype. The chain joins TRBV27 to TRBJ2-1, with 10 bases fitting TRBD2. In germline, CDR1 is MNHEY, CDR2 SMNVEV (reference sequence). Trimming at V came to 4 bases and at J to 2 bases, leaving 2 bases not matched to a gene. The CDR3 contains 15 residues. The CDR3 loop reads CASSWTSGTYNEQFF. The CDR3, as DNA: TGTGCCAGCAGTTGGACTAGCGGCACCTACAATGAGCAGTTCTTC.

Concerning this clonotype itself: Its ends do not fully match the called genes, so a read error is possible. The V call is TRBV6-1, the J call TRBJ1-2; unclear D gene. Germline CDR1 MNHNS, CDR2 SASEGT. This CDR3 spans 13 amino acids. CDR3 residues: CASEARANYGCTF. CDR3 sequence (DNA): TGTGCCAGCGAAGCCCGGGCGAACTATGGCTGCACCTTC.

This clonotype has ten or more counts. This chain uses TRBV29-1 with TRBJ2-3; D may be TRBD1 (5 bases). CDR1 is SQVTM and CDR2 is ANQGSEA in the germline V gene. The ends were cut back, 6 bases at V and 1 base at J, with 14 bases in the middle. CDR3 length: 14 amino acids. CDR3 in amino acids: CSVWWEQGTDTQYF. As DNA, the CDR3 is TGCAGCGTATGGTGGGAACAGGGCACAGATACGCAGTATTTT.

CDR3 DNA: TGTGCCAGCAGTTGGGTCGGGGTCGAGGTTGGAAAACTGTTTTTT. It encodes CASSWVGVEVGKLFF. The chain couples TRBV6-6 to TRBJ1-4; D remains ambiguous. CDR1 is MNHNY, CDR2 SVGAGI, per germline (reference sequence). The CDR3 totals 15 residues. V was cut by 4 bases and J by 10 bases, with 19 bases left in between.

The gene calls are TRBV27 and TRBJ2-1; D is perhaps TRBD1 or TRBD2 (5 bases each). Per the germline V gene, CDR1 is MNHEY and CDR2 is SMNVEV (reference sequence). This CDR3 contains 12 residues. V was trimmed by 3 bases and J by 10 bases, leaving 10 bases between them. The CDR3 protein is CASSLSGPEQFF. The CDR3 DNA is TGTGCCAGCAGTTTGTCGGGACCCGAGCAGTTCTTC.

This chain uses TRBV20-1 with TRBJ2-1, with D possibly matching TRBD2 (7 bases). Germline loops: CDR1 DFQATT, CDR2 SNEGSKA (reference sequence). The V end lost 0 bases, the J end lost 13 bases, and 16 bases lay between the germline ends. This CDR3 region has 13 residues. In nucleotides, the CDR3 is TGCAGTGCTAGAGAGGGGGGGCAAGAGACCCAGTTCTTC. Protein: CSAREGGQETQFF.

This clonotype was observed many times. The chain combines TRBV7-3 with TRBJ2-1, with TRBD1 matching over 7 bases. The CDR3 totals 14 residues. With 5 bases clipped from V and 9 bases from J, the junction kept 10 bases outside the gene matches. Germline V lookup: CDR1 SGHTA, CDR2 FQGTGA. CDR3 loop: CASSTDRVSREQFF. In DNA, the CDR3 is TGTGCCAGCAGCACAGACAGGGTTTCTCGTGAGCAGTTCTTC.

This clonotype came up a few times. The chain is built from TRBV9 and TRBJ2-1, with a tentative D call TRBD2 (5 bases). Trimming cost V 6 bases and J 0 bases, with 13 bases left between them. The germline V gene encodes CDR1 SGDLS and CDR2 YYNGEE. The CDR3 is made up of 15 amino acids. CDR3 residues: CASTPEGSSYNEQFF. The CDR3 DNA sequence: TGTGCCAGCACCCCCGAAGGGAGCTCCTACAATGAGCAGTTCTTC. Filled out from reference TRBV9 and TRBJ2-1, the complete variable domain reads DSGVTQTPKHLITATGQRVTLRCSPRSGDLSVYWYQQSLDQGLQFLIQYYNGEERAKGNILERFSAQQFPDLHSELNLSSLELGDSALYFCASTPEGSSYNEQFFGPGTRLTVL.

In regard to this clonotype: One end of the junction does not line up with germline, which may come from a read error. The CDR3 DNA reads TGTGTCAGCAGTCTTAGAACGACAGGGGCGGCTAATGAAAAACTGTTTTTT. This encodes CVSSLRTTGAANEKLFF. The genes are TRBV12-3 or TRBV12-4 and TRBJ1-4; TRBD1 agrees at 8 bases. CDR3 length: 17 amino acids.

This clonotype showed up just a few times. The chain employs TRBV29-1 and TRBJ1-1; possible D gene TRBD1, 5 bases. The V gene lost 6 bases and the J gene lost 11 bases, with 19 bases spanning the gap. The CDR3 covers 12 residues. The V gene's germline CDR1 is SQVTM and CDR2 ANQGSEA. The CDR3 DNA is TGCAGCGTCCTAGTAGGGGACTACGGGGCTTTCTTT. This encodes CSVLVGDYGAFF. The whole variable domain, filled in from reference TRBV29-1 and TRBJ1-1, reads SAVISQKPSRDICQRGTSLTIQCQVDSQVTMMFWYRQQPGQSLTLIATANQGSEATYESGFVIDKFPISRPNLTFSTLTVSNMSPEDSSIYLCSVLVGDYGAFFGQGTRLTVV.

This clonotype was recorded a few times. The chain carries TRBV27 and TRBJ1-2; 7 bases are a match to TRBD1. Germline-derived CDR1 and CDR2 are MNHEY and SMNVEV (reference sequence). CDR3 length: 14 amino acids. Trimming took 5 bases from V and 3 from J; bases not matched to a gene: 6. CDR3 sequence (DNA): TGTGCCAGCAGTCCGACCGGGACAGACTATGGCTACACCTTC. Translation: CASSPTGTDYGYTF.

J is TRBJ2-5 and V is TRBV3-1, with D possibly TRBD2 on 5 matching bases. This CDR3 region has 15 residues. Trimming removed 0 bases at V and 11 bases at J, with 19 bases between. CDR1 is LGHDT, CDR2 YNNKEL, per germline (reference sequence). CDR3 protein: CASSQDYSEHNEQYF. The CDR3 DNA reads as TGTGCCAGCAGCCAAGATTATAGCGAGCACAATGAGCAGTACTTC.

The CDR3 DNA sequence: TGTGCCAGCTCAACCGGGACAGGTTTCTACGAGCAGTACTTC. Its translation: CASSTGTGFYEQYF. The rearrangement joins TRBV9 to TRBJ2-7; TRBD1 agrees at 8 bases. The CDR3 is 14 residues long. Trimming took 7 bases from V and 3 from J; bases not matched to a gene: 9. The V gene's germline CDR1 is SGDLS and CDR2 YYNGEE.

CDR3 sequence (DNA): TGTGCCAGCAGGCCGGGACAGGCGAATGGCTACACCTTC. This sequence encodes CASRPGQANGYTF. The chain uses TRBV2 and TRBJ1-2, with 8 bases lining up with TRBD1. The V gene's germline CDR1 is SNHLY and CDR2 FYNNEI. The CDR3 sequence is 13 residues long. V was clipped by 6 bases and J by 6 bases; unmatched bases: 6.

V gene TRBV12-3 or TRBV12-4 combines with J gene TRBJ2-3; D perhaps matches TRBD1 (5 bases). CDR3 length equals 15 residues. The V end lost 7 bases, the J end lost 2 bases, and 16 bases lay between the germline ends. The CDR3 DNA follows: TGTGCCAGCACCAAGGGGCAGGTAACCACAGATACGCAGTATTTT. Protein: CASTKGQVTTDTQYF.

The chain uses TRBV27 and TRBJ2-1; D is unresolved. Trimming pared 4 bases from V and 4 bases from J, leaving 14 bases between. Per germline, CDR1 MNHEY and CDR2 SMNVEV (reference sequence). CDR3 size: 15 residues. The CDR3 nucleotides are TGTGCCAGCAGTTCTACCGGGTCCCGATACAATGAGCAGTTCTTC. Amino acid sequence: CASSSTGSRYNEQFF.

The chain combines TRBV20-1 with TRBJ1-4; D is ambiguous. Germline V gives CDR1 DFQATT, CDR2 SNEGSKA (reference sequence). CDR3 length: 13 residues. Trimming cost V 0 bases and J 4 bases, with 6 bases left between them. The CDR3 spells CSARDHVNEKLFF. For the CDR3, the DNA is TGCAGTGCTAGAGATCATGTTAATGAAAAACTGTTTTTT.

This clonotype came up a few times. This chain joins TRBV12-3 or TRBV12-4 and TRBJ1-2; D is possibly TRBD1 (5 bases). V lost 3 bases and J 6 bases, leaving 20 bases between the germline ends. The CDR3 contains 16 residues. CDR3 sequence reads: CASSFNSGGKGHGYTF. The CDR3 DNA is TGTGCCAGCAGTTTTAATAGCGGCGGGAAGGGGCATGGCTACACCTTC.

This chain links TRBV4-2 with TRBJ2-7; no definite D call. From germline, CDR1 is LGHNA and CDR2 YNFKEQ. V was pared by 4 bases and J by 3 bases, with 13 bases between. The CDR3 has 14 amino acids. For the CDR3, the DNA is TGTGCCAGCAGCCCGGCCGAGAGAGGCTACGAGCAGTACTTC. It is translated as CASSPAERGYEQYF.